These 20 T cell receptor beta chains were sequenced from one sample in a study of spatial heterogeneity in lung cancer. Time point given: sample taken at primary tumor resection. No cells were sorted before sequencing. The whole RNA sequenced was extracted from tumor, nontumor lung or frozen PBMC. Using its own MiXCR run on the 5' RACE reads, TCRdb lists one record per CDR3 protein. The sample yields roughly 48,000 distinct CDR3 sequences, less than 6% seen once. Sequencing was performed on PBMCs, taken at surgery. These receptors were taken from a male donor with early-stage non-small cell lung cancer.

This clonotype was counted ten times or more. The chain joins TRBV10-2 to TRBJ2-1; no firm D call. CDR3 length: 10 residues. V gave up 8 bases and J gave up 5 bases, with 4 bases separating them. Per the germline V gene, CDR1 is WSHSY and CDR2 is SAAADI. This CDR3 is CASGDNEQFF. In DNA form, the CDR3 reads TGCGCCAGCGGGGACAATGAGCAGTTCTTC.

The table lists this clonotype with many counts. The rearrangement joins TRBV19 to TRBJ2-5; D gene ambiguous. The CDR3 loop spans 16 amino acids. Germline V gives CDR1 LNHDA, CDR2 SQIVND (reference sequence). The V end was cut by 3 bases, the J end by 4 bases, with 18 bases between. The CDR3 DNA reads as TGTGCCAGTAGTATCAACCTTGGCCAATGGGGAGAGACCCAGTACTTC. Translated: CASSINLGQWGETQYF.

In its sample, this clonotype was seen many times. The chain links TRBV28 to TRBJ2-3, with D hard to call. Trimming removed 0 bases at V and 1 base at J, with 2 bases between. This CDR3 contains 13 residues. Germline values: CDR1 MDHEN, CDR2 SYDVKM. The CDR3 coding sequence is TGTGCCAGCAGTTTATGGGGCACAGATACGCAGTATTTT. Protein sequence: CASSLWGTDTQYF.

This clonotype was counted at least ten times. The chain employs TRBV10-3 and TRBJ2-2; the match to TRBD1 covers 10 bases. V lost 4 bases and J lost 2; bases outside the gene matches: 7. The CDR3 has 17 residues. Germline CDR1 ENHRY, CDR2 SYGVKD. CDR3 sequence: CAISGGDRGSNTGELFF. The CDR3 nucleotides are TGTGCCATCAGTGGGGGGGACAGGGGAAGCAACACCGGGGAGCTGTTTTTT.

In its sample, this clonotype was seen many times. The chain recombines TRBV27 with TRBJ2-7; perhaps TRBD2 as D (6 bases). V lost 8 bases and J 3 bases, leaving 17 bases between the germline ends. There are 14 residues in the CDR3. The germline CDR1 and CDR2 sequences are MNHEY and SMNVEV (reference sequence). The CDR3, as DNA: TGTGCCAGCCGACGCGGGGCGGGTTACTACGAGCAGTACTTC. Its protein product is CASRRGAGYYEQYF.

The chain combines TRBV13 with TRBJ2-7; possibly TRBD1 or TRBD2 for D (5 bases each). The germline gives CDR1 PRHDT, CDR2 FYEKMQ (reference sequence). V dropped 0 bases and J dropped 3 bases, with 9 bases sitting between them. CDR3 size: 14 residues. Written as DNA, the CDR3 is TGTGCCAGCAGCTTAGGGGGGGATCTCTACGAGCAGTACTTC. Translated: CASSLGGDLYEQYF.

This clonotype was counted ten times or more. The chain recombines TRBV20-1 with TRBJ2-7; D is possibly TRBD1 (5 bases). In germline, CDR1 is DFQATT, CDR2 SNEGSKA (reference sequence). V was cut by 2 bases and J by 2 bases, with 13 bases left in between. This CDR3 region has 14 residues. CDR3 bases: TGCAGTGCTAGATCGGGTAGGGGAACCTACGAGCAGTACTTC. It is translated as CSARSGRGTYEQYF.

This clonotype was recorded many times. This chain links TRBV7-9 with TRBJ2-1, with D possibly TRBD2 on 5 matching bases. The CDR3 length is 14 residues. The ends were cut back, 1 base at V and 9 bases at J, with 13 bases in the middle. The germline CDR1 and CDR2 sequences are SEHNR and FQNEAQ (reference sequence). The CDR3 is CASSLVRGRGEQFF. CDR3 in DNA: TGTGCCAGCAGCTTAGTTCGGGGTAGAGGTGAGCAGTTCTTC.

In its sample, this clonotype was seen many times. The gene calls are TRBV10-3 and TRBJ2-1; D possibly corresponds to TRBD1 (6 bases). The CDR3 has 16 residues. Trimming took 3 bases from V and 0 from J, leaving 12 bases between them. Germline-derived CDR1 and CDR2 are ENHRY and SYGVKD. In DNA, the CDR3 is TGTGCCATCAGTGACCCAGGGACAAGCTCCTACAATGAGCAGTTCTTC. Translation gives CAISDPGTSSYNEQFF.

The J gene is TRBJ1-1, the V gene TRBV7-9, with 7 positions matching TRBD1. In germline, CDR1 is SEHNR, CDR2 FQNEAQ (reference sequence). There are 13 residues in the CDR3. V shed 6 bases, J shed 6 bases, and the junction held 7 bases outside the gene matches. CDR3: CASRDDRDAEAFF. The CDR3 bases are TGTGCCAGCAGGGACGACAGGGATGCTGAAGCTTTCTTT.

This clonotype was picked up many times. The chain recombines TRBV19 with TRBJ2-5, with D tentatively TRBD2 (7 bases). The V end was cut by 3 bases, the J end by 1 base, with 12 bases between. This CDR3 has 15 amino acids. Germline assignment: CDR1 LNHDA and CDR2 SQIVND (reference sequence). The CDR3 DNA follows: TGTGCCAGTAGTATCATGGGGGGGGCCCAAGAGACCCAGTACTTC. Its translation: CASSIMGGAQETQYF.

This clonotype was seen at least ten times. This chain's CDR3 is CSARGVGIDTQYF. CDR3 DNA sequence: TGCAGTGCTAGAGGAGTCGGTATCGATACGCAGTATTTT. The chain is built from TRBV20-1 and TRBJ2-3, with D hard to call. Trimming shortened V by 1 base and J by 6 bases, and 11 bases separated the two germline ends. The CDR3 is made up of 13 amino acids. Germline V gene lookup returns CDR1 DFQATT and CDR2 SNEGSKA (reference sequence).

This clonotype was found many times. CDR3 amino acids: CAWSVQGEQPQHF. DNA of the CDR3: TGTGCCTGGAGTGTGCAGGGGGAACAGCCCCAGCATTTT. V gene TRBV30 combines with J gene TRBJ1-5, with 7 nucleotides matching TRBD1. Trimming removed 0 bases from V and 7 bases from J; junction bases left unmatched: 3. The germline gives CDR1 GTSNPN, CDR2 SVGIG (reference sequence). The CDR3 totals 13 residues.

This clonotype was observed a few times. V and J are TRBV4-1 and TRBJ2-7; TRBD2 agrees at 8 bases. After removal of 3 bases from V and 4 bases from J, the junction contained 8 bases not matched to a gene. CDR1 is MGHRA and CDR2 is YSYEKL in the germline V gene. The CDR3 runs 15 residues. The CDR3 region has the DNA TGCGCCAGCAGCCACAGCGGGAGCAGGGTATACGAGCAGTACTTC. This sequence encodes CASSHSGSRVYEQYF.

With respect to this clonotype: A much more abundant neighbour one base away suggests this may be a read error. Given the absence of the conserved phenylalanine or tryptophan at the CDR3 end, a read error is likely. This chain connects TRBV10-3 to TRBJ2-2; the match to TRBD2 covers 12 bases. The CDR3 totals 14 residues. The germline V gene encodes CDR1 ENHRY and CDR2 SYGVKD. J lost 7 bases, V lost 10 bases, and 7 bases had no gene match. CDR3 nucleotides: TGTGCCAGCAGGACTAGCGGGACGGACGGGGAGCTGTTTTTG. It encodes CASRTSGTDGELFL.

This clonotype was found many times. J is TRBJ2-3 and V is TRBV5-1; 9 bases map to TRBD1. The CDR3 length is 14 residues. The germline V gene encodes CDR1 SGHRS and CDR2 YFSETQ. J lost 6 bases, V lost 4 bases, and 6 bases had no gene match. Written as DNA, the CDR3 is TGCGCCAGCAGCCCGGGACAGGGACAGGATACGCAGTATTTT. It specifies CASSPGQGQDTQYF.

In this sample, this clonotype turned up many times. CDR3 in amino acids: CSASFRLAGEKYF. CDR3 in DNA: TGCAGTGCTAGTTTCCGACTAGCGGGAGAAAAGTACTTC. The chain combines TRBV20-1 with TRBJ2-7; 12 positions agree with TRBD2. The CDR3 loop spans 13 amino acids. Losses at the gene ends were 3 bases for V and 11 bases for J; bases not matched to a gene: 8. CDR1 is DFQATT and CDR2 is SNEGSKA in the germline V gene (reference sequence).

This clonotype was counted many times. The rearrangement uses TRBV18 and TRBJ2-1; no firm D call. V was pared by 0 bases and J by 4 bases, with 10 bases between. CDR3 length equals 15 residues. Germline V gives CDR1 KGHSH, CDR2 LQKENI. The chain's CDR3 is CASSPPETAYNEQFF. For the CDR3, the DNA is TGTGCCAGCTCACCACCGGAGACTGCATACAATGAGCAGTTCTTC.

This clonotype showed up many times. The CDR3 loop reads CASSSGILYEQYF. CDR3 DNA: TGTGCCAGCAGTAGCGGGATACTCTACGAGCAGTACTTC. The chain employs TRBV6-2 or TRBV6-3 and TRBJ2-7; 7 bases agree with TRBD2. CDR1 MNHEY and CDR2 SVGEGT come from the germline V gene. The CDR3 is 13 amino acids. V lost 5 bases to trimming and J lost 3 bases; unmatched junction nucleotides: 4.

Many counts were recorded for this clonotype. This chain joins TRBV7-2 and TRBJ2-7; 8 bases line up with TRBD1. The CDR3 has 14 residues. The germline CDR1 and CDR2 sequences are SGHTA and FQGNSA. V was pared by 6 bases and J by 2 bases, with 6 bases of the junction left unmatched. CDR3 amino acids: CASRYTGGPYEQYF. In DNA form, the CDR3 reads TGTGCCAGCAGGTATACAGGGGGACCCTACGAGCAGTACTTC.